Below are 27 T cell receptor beta chains sequenced from a single sample in a study of T cell changes during pregnancy in multiple sclerosis. The method was immunoSEQ multiplex PCR; TCRdb's version includes in-frame clones alone and lacks a portion of them. The sample records some 38,000 clones, about 95% being singletons. This specimen was CD4+ T cells from peripheral blood mononuclear cells, taken in the second trimester of pregnancy. These receptors originate from a female donor with multiple sclerosis, enrolled in a pregnancy study.

The chain links TRBV7-6 to TRBJ1-3, with TRBD1 matching over 9 bases. Trimming removed 2 bases from V and 3 bases from J; junction bases left unmatched: 5. The CDR3 length is 16 residues. Germline V gene data show CDR1 as SGHVS and CDR2 as FNYEAQ. Here the CDR3 reads CASSLSPGQGGNTIYF. CDR3 nucleotides: TGTGCCAGCAGCTTATCCCCGGGACAGGGTGGAAACACCATATATTTT.

This chain connects TRBV4-3 to TRBJ2-2; 8 bases are a match to TRBD1. The ends lost 4 bases at V and 4 bases at J; junction bases unmatched: 5. The CDR3 is 15 residues long. Germline assignment: CDR1 LGHNA and CDR2 YSLEER. The CDR3 sequence is CASSLGQGGTGELFF. For the CDR3, the DNA is TGCGCCAGCAGCCTCGGACAGGGAGGCACCGGGGAGCTGTTTTTT.

This chain joins TRBV9 and TRBJ2-1, with 10 bases fitting TRBD2. CDR1 and CDR2 from the germline V gene are SGDLS and YYNGEE. V lost 7 bases and J lost 10; bases outside the gene matches: 11. The CDR3 spans 14 residues. CDR3 in amino acids: CASVRGLAGAEQFF. The CDR3 nucleotides read TGTGCCAGCGTCAGGGGGCTAGCGGGAGCCGAGCAGTTCTTC.

This clone was observed a handful of times. This chain links TRBV7-3 with TRBJ2-2; D is unresolved. The CDR3 consists of 15 residues. V gave up 6 bases and J gave up 4 bases, with 15 bases separating them. Germline-derived CDR1 and CDR2 are SGHTA and FQGTGA. The CDR3 loop reads CASSRERSITGELFF. The DNA of the CDR3 is TGTGCCAGCAGTCGTGAAAGGAGCATCACCGGGGAGCTGTTTTTT.

This chain connects TRBV4-2 to TRBJ2-2; 13 positions match TRBD2. This CDR3 is built from 18 residues. Germline trimming cut 4 bases from V and 5 bases from J; bases unmatched to any gene: 10. Germline CDR1 LGHNA, CDR2 YNFKEQ. CDR3 loop: CASSLRRLAGGGTGELFF. DNA of the CDR3: TGTGCCAGCAGCCTCCGGAGACTAGCGGGGGGCGGAACCGGGGAGCTGTTTTTT.

This clone was seen a single time. The gene calls are TRBV28 and TRBJ1-5; D gene uncertain. The CDR3 extends over 12 amino acids. Between the trimmed V and J ends, which lost 5 bases and 5 bases, there was a span of 7 bases. Germline values: CDR1 MDHEN, CDR2 SYDVKM. CDR3 region: CASSPLYQPQHF. CDR3 nucleotide sequence: TGTGCCAGCAGTCCCCTCTATCAGCCCCAGCATTTT.

Written as DNA, the CDR3 is TGTGCCAGCTCACCACCGTCAATCCCCAATGAGCAGTTCTTC. Encoded protein: CASSPPSIPNEQFF. The chain carries TRBV18 and TRBJ2-1; D uncertain. In germline, CDR1 is KGHSH, CDR2 LQKENI. V gave up 0 bases and J gave up 6 bases, with 9 bases separating them. The CDR3 has 14 residues.

This chain joins TRBV29-1 and TRBJ1-1, with a possible D match to TRBD1 (6 bases). The V gene's germline CDR1 is SQVTM and CDR2 ANQGSEA. The CDR3 contains 13 residues. V was clipped by 7 bases and J by 1 base, with 13 bases between them. The CDR3 is CSAGGQPNTEAFF. Here the CDR3 DNA reads TGCAGCGCTGGGGGACAACCGAACACTGAAGCTTTCTTT.

The chain uses TRBV27 and TRBJ1-3; a weak D match, TRBD1 (6 bases). V lost 6 bases, J lost 4 bases, and 10 bases lay in between. In germline, CDR1 is MNHEY, CDR2 SMNVEV (reference sequence). This CDR3 comprises 13 residues. DNA of the CDR3: TGTGCCAGCAGGGGGGGGCAGGGAAACACCATATATTTT. Translation: CASRGGQGNTIYF.

The CDR3 reads CASSLLQFSGANVLTF. The CDR3 region has the DNA TGTGCCAGCAGTTTGTTACAGTTCTCTGGGGCCAACGTCCTGACTTTC. The chain combines TRBV7-8 with TRBJ2-6; D unresolved. Deletions cut 6 bases from V and 0 bases from J, with 12 bases between. The CDR3 consists of 16 residues. The germline CDR1 and CDR2 sequences are SGHVS and FQNEAQ.

The gene calls are TRBV7-6 and TRBJ2-6, with 9 bases fitting TRBD1. V dropped 4 bases and J dropped 4; count of bases not matched to a gene: 17. Germline V gene sequence: CDR1 SGHVS, CDR2 FNYEAQ. The CDR3 is made up of 20 amino acids. The CDR3 loop is CASSSHPGQGAGAGANVLTF. In nucleotides, the CDR3 is TGTGCCAGCAGCTCGCACCCGGGACAGGGTGCTGGCGCCGGGGCCAACGTCCTGACTTTC.

The rearrangement links TRBV2 to TRBJ1-1; possibly TRBD1 for D (5 bases). Trimming took 5 bases from V and 8 from J, leaving 21 bases between them. Germline CDR1 reads SNHLY; CDR2 reads FYNNEI. The CDR3 sequence is 15 residues long. In DNA form, the CDR3 reads TGTGCCAGCAGTTCTTCTGGACGGGGACTCCGAGAAGCTTTCTTT. This codes for CASSSSGRGLREAFF.

The chain combines TRBV7-2 with TRBJ1-1, with D unresolved. The CDR3 is made up of 13 amino acids. From germline, CDR1 is SGHTA and CDR2 FQGNSA. Trimming left V 2 bases short and J 1 base short, with 5 bases between. CDR3 sequence: CASSLNRNTEAFF. The CDR3 DNA is TGTGCCAGCAGCTTAAACAGGAACACTGAAGCTTTCTTT. Looking up the rest from reference TRBV7-2 and TRBJ1-1 gives the full variable domain: GAGVSQSPSNKVTEKGKDVELRCDPISGHTALYWYRQSLGQGLEFLIYFQGNSAPDKSGLPSDRFSAERTGGSVSTLTIQRTQQEDSAVYLCASSLNRNTEAFFGQGTRLTVV.

This chain uses TRBV25-1 with TRBJ2-5; 7 bases map to TRBD2. Per germline, CDR1 MGHDK and CDR2 SYGVNS. The J segment lost 2 bases and the V segment lost 5 bases, leaving 5 bases of the junction unmatched. This CDR3 contains 14 residues. CDR3 in DNA: TGTGCCAGCAGTTATAGCGGGTCACAAGAGACCCAGTACTTC. The encoded protein is CASSYSGSQETQYF.

This chain uses TRBV11-2 with TRBJ2-3; the D gene is possibly TRBD2 (6 bases). Trimming left V 5 bases short and J 1 base short, with 13 bases between. Germline V gives CDR1 SGHAT, CDR2 FQNNGV. The CDR3 is made up of 15 amino acids. CDR3 sequence: CASSDGWGGTDTQYF. The CDR3 DNA sequence: TGTGCCAGCAGCGACGGCTGGGGGGGCACAGATACGCAGTATTTT.

J is TRBJ2-7 and V is TRBV14, with D perhaps matching TRBD2 (5 bases). Germline-derived CDR1 and CDR2 are SGHDN and FVKESK. The CDR3 consists of 12 residues. Trimming took 5 bases from V and 8 from J, leaving 13 bases between them. The CDR3 DNA sequence: TGTGCCAGCAGCTTTATACCCGGGAAGCAGTACTTC. Protein product: CASSFIPGKQYF.

The chain joins TRBV6-1 to TRBJ1-5; D call uncertain. Trimming took off 6 bases at V and 0 bases at J, with 12 bases between the two ends. Per germline, CDR1 MNHNS and CDR2 SASEGT. CDR3 length: 15 residues. Written as DNA, the CDR3 is TGTGCCAGCAGGTCGACGGGAGTTAGCAATCAGCCCCAGCATTTT. The encoded protein is CASRSTGVSNQPQHF.

The CDR3 bases are TGTGCCTGGAGTATCGCCGGGACATTGAATGGCTACACCTTC. Its translation is CAWSIAGTLNGYTF. The chain is built from TRBV30 and TRBJ1-2, with D possibly TRBD1 on 6 matching bases. This CDR3 contains 14 residues. V was shortened by 2 bases and J by 6 bases, with 16 bases between the two germline ends. Germline V CDR1 and CDR2: GTSNPN, SVGIG (reference sequence).

CDR3 residues: CASSLFGVAGGGEQYF. In DNA, the CDR3 is TGTGCCAGCAGTCTTTTTGGGGTAGCGGGAGGAGGGGAGCAGTACTTC. The V and J genes are TRBV27 and TRBJ2-7; 10 bases line up with TRBD2. The CDR3 is 16 amino acids. V lost 5 bases to trimming and J lost 7 bases; unmatched junction nucleotides: 14. CDR1 and CDR2 (germline): MNHEY, SMNVEV (reference sequence).

The chain combines TRBV7-8 with TRBJ2-7, with D perhaps TRBD2 (7 bases). The V gene lost 5 bases and the J gene lost 7 bases, with 18 bases spanning the gap. Germline V CDR1 and CDR2: SGHVS, FQNEAQ. This CDR3 comprises 14 residues. The DNA for the CDR3 is TGTGCCAGCAGCCCAGGGGCCGTCGGGGGGGAGCAGTACTTC. This gives the protein CASSPGAVGGEQYF.

This rearrangement joins TRBV7-9 to TRBJ1-1, with TRBD1 matching over 7 bases. V dropped 4 bases and J dropped 0; count of bases not matched to a gene: 8. Germline values: CDR1 SEHNR, CDR2 FQNEAQ (reference sequence). The CDR3 covers 16 residues. CDR3 in DNA: TGTGCCAGCAGCTCAGACAGGGCCCCCTTGAACACTGAAGCTTTCTTT. Translating it yields CASSSDRAPLNTEAFF.

The rearrangement uses TRBV6-5 and TRBJ1-2; 8 bases fit TRBD1. The CDR3 is 14 residues long. Germline CDR1 is MNHEY and CDR2 is SVGAGI. V dropped 0 bases and J dropped 4; count of bases not matched to a gene: 1. This CDR3 is CASSYSTGGYGYTF. The DNA of the CDR3 is TGTGCCAGCAGTTACTCCACAGGGGGCTATGGCTACACCTTC.

This clone showed up just once. The rearrangement links TRBV19 to TRBJ1-2; D might be TRBD1 (5 bases). The CDR3 contains 14 residues. The germline CDR1 and CDR2 sequences are LNHDA and SQIVND (reference sequence). V lost 8 bases, J lost 2 bases, and 15 bases lay in between. The CDR3 spells CASCQRGGNYGYTF. CDR3 bases: TGTGCCAGTTGCCAGCGTGGGGGGAACTATGGCTACACCTTC. The full variable domain, in which reference TRBV19 and TRBJ1-2 provide the parts outside the CDR3, is DGGITQSPKYLFRKEGQNVTLSCEQNLNHDAMYWYRQDPGQGLRLIYYSQIVNDFQKGDIAEGYSVSREKKESFPLTVTSAQKNPTAFYLCASCQRGGNYGYTFGSGTRLTVV.

The chain has TRBV6-5 and TRBJ1-1, with D possibly matching TRBD1 (5 bases). The germline CDR1 and CDR2 sequences are MNHEY and SVGAGI. There are 14 residues in the CDR3. V was clipped by 2 bases and J by 6 bases, with 13 bases between them. Written as DNA, the CDR3 is TGTGCCAGCAGTTACGGCGACAGCGGGGCTGAAGCTTTCTTT. Protein product: CASSYGDSGAEAFF.

The chain employs TRBV7-9 and TRBJ2-7; D perhaps matches TRBD2 (6 bases). The CDR3 spans 14 residues. Trimming took 5 bases from V and 6 from J, leaving 17 bases between them. From germline, CDR1 is SEHNR and CDR2 FQNEAQ (reference sequence). The CDR3 here is CASSPTGGLLEQYF. In DNA, the CDR3 is TGTGCCAGCAGCCCAACCGGGGGACTGCTCGAGCAGTACTTC.

V and J are TRBV7-2 and TRBJ1-3, with no clear D. Per the germline V gene, CDR1 is SGHTA and CDR2 is FQGNSA. The CDR3 contains 13 residues. Between the trimmed V and J ends, which lost 5 bases and 4 bases, there was a span of 9 bases. The CDR3 loop reads CASSGGRGNTIYF. The CDR3 DNA reads TGTGCCAGCAGCGGCGGGCGGGGAAACACCATATATTTT.

This clone has a handful of counts. This chain joins TRBV6-5 and TRBJ1-2, with D hard to call. From germline, CDR1 is MNHEY and CDR2 SVGAGI. V lost 11 bases to trimming and J lost 0 bases, with 10 bases between them. The CDR3 consists of 12 residues. The CDR3 is CAGRSANYGYTF. The CDR3 DNA sequence: TGTGCCGGTCGGTCGGCTAACTATGGCTACACCTTC.